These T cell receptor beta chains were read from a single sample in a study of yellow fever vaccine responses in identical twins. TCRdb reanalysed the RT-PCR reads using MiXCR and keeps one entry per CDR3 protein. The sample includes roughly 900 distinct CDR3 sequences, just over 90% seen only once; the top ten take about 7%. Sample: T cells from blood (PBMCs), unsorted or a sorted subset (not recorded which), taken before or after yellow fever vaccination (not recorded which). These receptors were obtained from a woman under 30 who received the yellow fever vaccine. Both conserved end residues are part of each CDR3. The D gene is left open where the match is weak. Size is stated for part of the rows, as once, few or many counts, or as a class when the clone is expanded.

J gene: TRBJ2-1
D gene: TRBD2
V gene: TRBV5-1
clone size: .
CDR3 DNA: TGCGCCAGCAGCCCGGGACTAGCGGGAGTATATGAGCAGTTCTTC
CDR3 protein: CASSPGLAGVYEQFF

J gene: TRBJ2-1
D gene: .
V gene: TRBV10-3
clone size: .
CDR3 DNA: TGTGCCATCAGTGCCCGATGGACTACGATCGTAGTCGATGAGCAGTTCTTC
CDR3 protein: CAISARWTTIVVDEQFF

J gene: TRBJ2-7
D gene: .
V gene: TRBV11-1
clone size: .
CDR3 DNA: TGTGCCAGCAGCCCCCAGGACTCCTACGAGCAGTACTTC
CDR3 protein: CASSPQDSYEQYF

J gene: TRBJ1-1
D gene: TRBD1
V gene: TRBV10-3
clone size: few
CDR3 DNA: TGTGCCATCAGTACACCGGGACAGAAGAACACTGAAGCTTTCTTT
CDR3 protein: CAISTPGQKNTEAFF

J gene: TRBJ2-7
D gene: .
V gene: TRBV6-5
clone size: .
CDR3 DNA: TGTGCCAGCAGTTACTCGGGCGGAGTCAGCTCCTACGAGCAGTACTTC
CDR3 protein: CASSYSGGVSSYEQYF

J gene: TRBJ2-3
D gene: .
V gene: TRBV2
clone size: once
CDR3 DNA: TGTGCCAGCAGTCCTCCTCGTATGGCCACAGATACGCAGTATTTT
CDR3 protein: CASSPPRMATDTQYF

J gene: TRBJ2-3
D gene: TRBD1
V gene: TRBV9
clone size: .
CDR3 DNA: TGTGCCAGCAGCCCTAGGGACAGGTTCGGCACAGATACGCAGTATTTT
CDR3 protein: CASSPRDRFGTDTQYF

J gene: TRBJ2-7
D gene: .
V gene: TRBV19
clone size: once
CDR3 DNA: TGTGCCAGTAGTGGAGGGACTTTTTCCTACGAGCAGTACTTC
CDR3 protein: CASSGGTFSYEQYF

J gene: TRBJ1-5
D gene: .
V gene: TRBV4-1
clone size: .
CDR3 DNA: TGCGCCAGCAGCCAAGAGACGGGACTTTGGTCCCAGCATTTT
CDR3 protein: CASSQETGLWSQHF

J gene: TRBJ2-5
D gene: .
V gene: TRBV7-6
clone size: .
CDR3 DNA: TGTGCCAGCAGCTCGGACAGCTCACAAGAGACCCAGTACTTC
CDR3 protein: CASSSDSSQETQYF

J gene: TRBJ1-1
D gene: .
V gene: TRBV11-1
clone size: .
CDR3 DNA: TGTGCCAGCAGCCCCGGGACGCGGAACACTGAAGCTTTCTTT
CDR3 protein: CASSPGTRNTEAFF

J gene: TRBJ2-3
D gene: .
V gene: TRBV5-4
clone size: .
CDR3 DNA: TGTGCCAGCAGCTTGGAGCGGAGAAGCACAGATACGCAGTATTTT
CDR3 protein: CASSLERRSTDTQYF

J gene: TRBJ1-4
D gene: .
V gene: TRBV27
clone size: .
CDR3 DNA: TGTGCCAGCAGTTTATACGAAAAACTGTTTTTT
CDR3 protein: CASSLYEKLFF

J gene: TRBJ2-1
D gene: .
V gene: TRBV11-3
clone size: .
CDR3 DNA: TGTGCCAGCAGCCAAGACAGTTCCCTCTCCTACAATGAGCAGTTCTTC
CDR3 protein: CASSQDSSLSYNEQFF

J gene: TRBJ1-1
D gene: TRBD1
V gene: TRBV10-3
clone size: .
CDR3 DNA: TGTGCCGCAAGACAGGGGTTAAACACTGAAGCTTTCTTT
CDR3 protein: CAARQGLNTEAFF

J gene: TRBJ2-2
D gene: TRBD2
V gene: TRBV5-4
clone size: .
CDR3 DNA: TGTGCCAGCAGCTTGCGAGCGGGAGGTTCAACCGGGGAGCTGTTTTTT
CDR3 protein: CASSLRAGGSTGELFF

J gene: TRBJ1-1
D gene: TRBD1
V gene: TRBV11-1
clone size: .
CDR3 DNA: TGTGCCAGCAGCCCCGGACAGGGGACAACTGAAGCTTTCTTT
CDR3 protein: CASSPGQGTTEAFF

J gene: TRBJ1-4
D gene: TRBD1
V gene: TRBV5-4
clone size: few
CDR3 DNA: TGTGCCAGCAGCTTGAGGGACAGCCAGGAAAAACTGTTTTTT
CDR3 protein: CASSLRDSQEKLFF

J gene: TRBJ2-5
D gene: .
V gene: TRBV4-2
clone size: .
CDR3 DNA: TGTGCCAGCAGCCCGGATTTTGGAGAGACCCAGTACTTC
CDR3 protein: CASSPDFGETQYF

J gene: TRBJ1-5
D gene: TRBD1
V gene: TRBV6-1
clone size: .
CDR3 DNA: TGTGCCAGCAGCCCCGACAGGGCAATACAGCCCCAGCATTTT
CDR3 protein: CASSPDRAIQPQHF

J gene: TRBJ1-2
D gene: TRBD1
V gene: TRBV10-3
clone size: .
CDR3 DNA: TGTGCCATCAGGGGACAGGAAGGCTATGGCTACACCTTC
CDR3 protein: CAIRGQEGYGYTF

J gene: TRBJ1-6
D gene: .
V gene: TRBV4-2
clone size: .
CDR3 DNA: TGTGCCAGCAGCCAAGGGGTGTCACCCCTCCACTTT
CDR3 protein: CASSQGVSPLHF

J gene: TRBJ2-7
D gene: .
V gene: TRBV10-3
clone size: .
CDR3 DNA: TGTGCCACCGAGCGACGGCGCGTAGGTGCCCCTGGCGAGCAGTACTTC
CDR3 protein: CATERRRVGAPGEQYF

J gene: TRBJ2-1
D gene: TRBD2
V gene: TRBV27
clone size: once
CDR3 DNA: TGTGCCAGCAGTTCCCAACTAGCGCCCACCGACCGGTTCTTC
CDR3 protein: CASSSQLAPTDRFF

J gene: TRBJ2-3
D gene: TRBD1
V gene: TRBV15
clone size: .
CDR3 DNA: TGTGCCACCAGCAGAGAACAGGGGGCGGCAGATACGCAGTATTTT
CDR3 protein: CATSREQGAADTQYF

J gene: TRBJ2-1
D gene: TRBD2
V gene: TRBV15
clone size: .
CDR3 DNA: TGTGCCACCAAGCCGGGACTAGCGGGAGGAGCCTACAATGAGCAGTTCTTC
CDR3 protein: CATKPGLAGGAYNEQFF

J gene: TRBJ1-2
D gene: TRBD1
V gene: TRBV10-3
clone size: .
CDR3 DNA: TGTGCCATCAGTGATCCGGGACAGAGTAACTATGGCTACACCTTC
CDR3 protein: CAISDPGQSNYGYTF

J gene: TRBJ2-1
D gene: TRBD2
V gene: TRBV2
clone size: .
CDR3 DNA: TGTGCCAGCAGTGAATCTAGCGGGACCAATGAGCAGTTCTTC
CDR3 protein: CASSESSGTNEQFF

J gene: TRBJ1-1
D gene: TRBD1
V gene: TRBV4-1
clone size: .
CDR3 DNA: TGCGCCAGCAGCCCAGGGGGAGTAATGAACACTGAAGCTTTCTTT
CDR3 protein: CASSPGGVMNTEAFF

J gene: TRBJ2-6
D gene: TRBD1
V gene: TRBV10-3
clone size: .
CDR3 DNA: TGTGCCATCAGGACAGGGGCCGCACTCTCTGGGGCCAACGTCCTGACTTTC
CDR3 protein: CAIRTGAALSGANVLTF

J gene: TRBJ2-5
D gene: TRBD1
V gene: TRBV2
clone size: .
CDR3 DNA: TGTGCCAGCAGTCGAGACAGGGAAGGGACCCAGTACTTC
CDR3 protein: CASSRDREGTQYF

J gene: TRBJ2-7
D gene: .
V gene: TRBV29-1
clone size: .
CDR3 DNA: TGCAGCGTTATACCGGATGACTACGAGCAGTACTTC
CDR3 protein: CSVIPDDYEQYF

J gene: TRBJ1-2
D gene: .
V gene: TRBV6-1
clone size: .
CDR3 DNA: TGTGCCAGCAGTGAACAAGATAATGGCTACACCTTC
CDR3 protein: CASSEQDNGYTF

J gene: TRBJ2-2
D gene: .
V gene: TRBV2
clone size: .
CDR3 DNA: TGTGCCAGCAGTGAATTAAGCATAGTCGCCGGGGAGCTGTTTTTT
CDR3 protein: CASSELSIVAGELFF

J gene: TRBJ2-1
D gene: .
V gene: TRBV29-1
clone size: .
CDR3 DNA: TGCAGCGTTGAGAGCTCCTACAATGAGCAGTTCTTC
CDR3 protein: CSVESSYNEQFF

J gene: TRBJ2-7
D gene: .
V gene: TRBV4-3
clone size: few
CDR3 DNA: TGCGCCAGCAGCCCCCAGTTCACAGGCTCCTACGAGCAGTACTTC
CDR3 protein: CASSPQFTGSYEQYF

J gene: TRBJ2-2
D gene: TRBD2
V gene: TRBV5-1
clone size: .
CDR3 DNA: TGCGCCAGCAGCCCTGGTGGACTAGCGGGAGTCGCCGGGGAGCTGTTTTTT
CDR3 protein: CASSPGGLAGVAGELFF

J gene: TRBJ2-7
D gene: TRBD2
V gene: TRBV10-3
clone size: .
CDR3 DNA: TGTGCCATCAGTGAGTCAGCTAGCGGGGGAGGTTACGAGCAGTACTTC
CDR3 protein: CAISESASGGGYEQYF

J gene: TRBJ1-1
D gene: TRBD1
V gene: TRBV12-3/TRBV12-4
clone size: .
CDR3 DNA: TGTGCCAGCAGTTTGACAGGGGCCCTACTCACGGCTTTCTTT
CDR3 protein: CASSLTGALLTAFF

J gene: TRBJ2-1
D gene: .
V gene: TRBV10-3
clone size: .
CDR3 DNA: TGTGCCATCAGTGAGGGCTCCGTGGAGAACAATGAGCAGTTCTTC
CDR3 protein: CAISEGSVENNEQFF

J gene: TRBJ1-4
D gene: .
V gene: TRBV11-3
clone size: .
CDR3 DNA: TGTGCCAGCAGCTTTGGGACGGCCGCGTATGAAAAACTGTTTTTT
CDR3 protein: CASSFGTAAYEKLFF